The 31 T cell receptor beta chains below come from one sample, sequenced in a study of beta chain features in type 1 diabetes. The entirety of the isolated RNA underwent reverse transcription, so expressed TCRB transcripts were sequenced. Generated by immunoSEQ multiplex PCR, the TCRdb table keeps only in-frame clones and is missing some. Of around 240,000 clones in the sample, about 9.3% were seen once. The sequencing sample was made of naive CD4+ T cells from blood. The receptors originated from a woman between 18 and 30 years old in good health.

This clone has a handful of counts. Other DNA sequences in the sample encode the same CDR3. The J gene is TRBJ2-1, the V gene TRBV6-5; D is uncertain. The V and J ends lost 0 bases and 1 base respectively, with 7 bases between them. This CDR3 is 15 amino acids long. The germline CDR1 and CDR2 sequences are MNHEY and SVGAGI. CDR3 residues: CASSYSRGSYNEQFF. The DNA for the CDR3 is TGTGCCAGCAGTTACTCTCGCGGTTCCTACAATGAGCAGTTCTTC.

This clone was seen a handful of times. The J gene is TRBJ2-7, the V gene TRBV27; TRBD1 might be the D (5 bases). CDR3 size: 16 residues. CDR1 MNHEY and CDR2 SMNVEV come from the germline V gene (reference sequence). The V end was cut by 0 bases, the J end by 7 bases, with 19 bases between. CDR3 residues: CASSLSMGQLLGEQYF. CDR3 sequence (DNA): TGTGCCAGCAGTTTATCGATGGGGCAGCTCCTGGGGGAGCAGTACTTC.

The chain links TRBV12-5 to TRBJ2-2; 10 bases map to TRBD2. This CDR3 comprises 17 residues. Trimming removed 3 bases from V and 1 base from J; junction bases left unmatched: 5. CDR1 is LGHNT and CDR2 is FRNRAP in the germline V gene. This chain's CDR3 is CASGFPASGGNTGELFF. For the CDR3, the DNA is TGTGCTAGTGGTTTCCCTGCTAGCGGGGGGAACACCGGGGAGCTGTTTTTT.

This clone has more than one count but fewer than ten. The chain has TRBV5-1 and TRBJ2-1, with 7 positions matching TRBD1. J lost 4 bases, V lost 2 bases, and 6 bases had no gene match. The CDR3 has 15 residues. Germline V gives CDR1 SGHRS, CDR2 YFSETQ. Written as DNA, the CDR3 is TGCGCCAGCAGCTTCGACAGGGTGAGGTACAATGAGCAGTTCTTC. Translation gives CASSFDRVRYNEQFF.

The chain carries TRBV14 and TRBJ2-2; TRBD1 agrees at 8 bases. The trim removed 3 bases at V and 5 bases at J, leaving 2 bases unmatched. The CDR3 totals 14 residues. Germline CDR1 reads SGHDN; CDR2 reads FVKESK. The CDR3 region is CASSHNRGTGELFF. CDR3 coding DNA: TGTGCCAGCAGCCACAACAGGGGGACCGGGGAGCTGTTTTTT.

V gene TRBV27 combines with J gene TRBJ2-5; the match to TRBD2 covers 11 bases. The tail of the sequence fits TRBJ2-7 better, so the J call may be wrong. The CDR3 sequence is 16 residues long. The germline V gene has CDR1 MNHEY and CDR2 SMNVEV (reference sequence). CDR3 sequence reads: CASSASGLAESYEQYF. As DNA, the CDR3 is TGTGCCAGCAGTGCCTCGGGACTAGCGGAGTCCTACGAGCAGTACTTC.

The table lists this clone with a few counts. The J gene is TRBJ2-7, the V gene TRBV5-4; 7 nucleotides agree with TRBD1. CDR1 and CDR2 from the germline V gene are SGHNT and YYREEE (reference sequence). Trimming cost V 0 bases and J 7 bases; bases outside gene matches: 16. The CDR3 loop spans 17 amino acids. The CDR3 protein is CASSLGPPGQLGGEQYF. In DNA form, the CDR3 reads TGTGCCAGCAGCTTGGGTCCTCCGGGACAGCTCGGCGGGGAGCAGTACTTC.

V gene TRBV6-1 combines with J gene TRBJ1-5, with D perhaps matching TRBD1 (5 bases). This CDR3 has 14 residues. From germline, CDR1 is MNHNS and CDR2 SASEGT. Trimming shortened V by 7 bases and J by 3 bases, and 13 bases separated the two germline ends. The CDR3 spells CASMSQGFNQPQHF. In nucleotides, the CDR3 is TGTGCCAGCATGAGTCAGGGCTTCAATCAGCCCCAGCATTTT.

This rearrangement joins TRBV29-1 to TRBJ1-4, with D unclear. V lost 4 bases to trimming and J lost 0 bases, with 9 bases between them. The germline V gene has CDR1 SQVTM and CDR2 ANQGSEA. CDR3 length: 14 residues. The CDR3 sequence is CSVVGGATNEKLFF. CDR3 coding DNA: TGCAGCGTTGTAGGCGGCGCAACTAATGAAAAACTGTTTTTT.

This clone showed up just a few times. This chain links TRBV2 with TRBJ1-1, with D maybe TRBD1 (6 bases). This CDR3 spans 13 amino acids. Germline V gene lookup returns CDR1 SNHLY and CDR2 FYNNEI. Trimming shortened V by 7 bases and J by 1 base, and 10 bases separated the two germline ends. This chain's CDR3 is CASIGRGNTEAFF. The CDR3 region has the DNA TGTGCCAGCATTGGCAGGGGGAACACTGAAGCTTTCTTT.

This chain uses TRBV6-1 with TRBJ2-7; 10 positions agree with TRBD2. CDR1 and CDR2 from the germline V gene are MNHNS and SASEGT. V lost 0 bases to trimming and J lost 1 base; unmatched junction nucleotides: 9. The CDR3 covers 18 residues. CDR3 residues: CASSEARLAGAQSYEQYF. CDR3 in DNA: TGTGCCAGCAGTGAAGCTCGGCTAGCGGGAGCGCAATCCTACGAGCAGTACTTC.

The V call is TRBV6-1, the J call TRBJ2-1, with 7 bases aligning to TRBD1. From germline, CDR1 is MNHNS and CDR2 SASEGT. Trimming cost V 4 bases and J 0 bases; bases outside gene matches: 6. CDR3 size: 16 residues. CDR3 bases: TGTGCCAGCAGTGCAACGACAGGGAGCTCCTACAATGAGCAGTTCTTC. This translates into CASSATTGSSYNEQFF.

The rearrangement links TRBV4-1 to TRBJ1-4; 7 nucleotides agree with TRBD1. The length of the CDR3 is 16 residues. In germline, CDR1 is MGHRA, CDR2 YSYEKL. The ends lost 1 base at V and 10 bases at J; junction bases unmatched: 12. The chain's CDR3 is CASSQARTGVEGKLFF. In DNA form, the CDR3 reads TGCGCCAGCAGCCAAGCAAGAACAGGGGTAGAGGGAAAACTGTTTTTT.

The V and J genes are TRBV5-1 and TRBJ2-5, with TRBD1 matching 7 bases. This CDR3 has 15 residues. V dropped 4 bases and J dropped 2; count of bases not matched to a gene: 8. Germline-derived CDR1 and CDR2 are SGHRS and YFSETQ. Written as DNA, the CDR3 is TGCGCCAGCAGCCCCGGGGACAGCAATCAAGAGACCCAGTACTTC. The encoded protein is CASSPGDSNQETQYF.

For the CDR3, the DNA is TGTGCCAGCAGTCCCCCGACTCTTAACACTGAAGCTTTCTTT. Its translation: CASSPPTLNTEAFF. J is TRBJ1-1 and V is TRBV6-6; D remains ambiguous. The CDR3 has 14 residues. The germline gives CDR1 MNHNY, CDR2 SVGAGI (reference sequence). Trimming pared 5 bases from V and 2 bases from J, leaving 12 bases between.

This clone was counted a few times. The rearrangement links TRBV2 to TRBJ2-5, with D perhaps TRBD1 (5 bases). CDR3 length: 15 amino acids. Trimming removed 4 bases at V and 5 bases at J, with 17 bases between. Germline V gene data show CDR1 as SNHLY and CDR2 as FYNNEI. The CDR3 protein is CASSGEQVPAETQYF. CDR3 bases: TGTGCCAGCAGTGGCGAACAGGTACCCGCCGAGACCCAGTACTTC.

The rearrangement joins TRBV5-6 to TRBJ1-2, with a possible D match to TRBD1 (5 bases). Germline V gives CDR1 SGHDT, CDR2 YYEEEE. The CDR3 runs 15 residues. Trimming pared 2 bases from V and 2 bases from J, leaving 13 bases between. CDR3 nucleotides: TGTGCCAGCAGCTTTCAGGGAACCTGGAACTATGGCTACACCTTC. Translating it yields CASSFQGTWNYGYTF.

In this sample, this clone turned up a few times. DNA of the CDR3: TGTGCCAGTAGTATCGCCAGCGGGAGGTTCTACAATGAGCAGTTCTTC. This codes for CASSIASGRFYNEQFF. V is TRBV19 and J is TRBJ2-1, with 9 bases fitting TRBD2. V was pared by 3 bases and J by 3 bases, with 6 bases of the junction left unmatched. From germline, CDR1 is LNHDA and CDR2 SQIVND (reference sequence). This CDR3 contains 16 residues.

Only a few counts were recorded for this clone. This chain uses TRBV6-5 with TRBJ1-5; D gene unclear. Trimming removed 4 bases at V and 4 bases at J, with 8 bases between. The CDR3 is 13 residues long. Germline CDR1 reads MNHEY; CDR2 reads SVGAGI. Here the CDR3 DNA reads TGTGCCAGCAGTTGGGCCTTTAATCAGCCCCAGCATTTT. Protein product: CASSWAFNQPQHF.

This clone occurred a few times. The rearrangement joins TRBV10-2 to TRBJ2-7; tentatively, D is TRBD2 (6 bases). CDR3 length equals 16 residues. Trimming took 8 bases from V and 5 from J, leaving 25 bases between them. Germline lookup yields CDR1 WSHSY and CDR2 SAAADI. The CDR3 region is CASRLAGGRAGNEQYF. CDR3 bases: TGCGCCAGCCGACTCGCCGGGGGTAGGGCAGGGAACGAGCAGTACTTC.

The J gene is TRBJ2-7, the V gene TRBV5-4; D might be TRBD1 (5 bases). Trimming stripped 0 bases from V and 2 bases from J, with 12 bases between. The CDR3 consists of 15 residues. Germline V gene data show CDR1 as SGHNT and CDR2 as YYREEE (reference sequence). Written as DNA, the CDR3 is TGTGCCAGCAGCTTGGGGGCCAGGGCGACCTACGAGCAGTACTTC. Translated: CASSLGARATYEQYF.

The chain recombines TRBV9 with TRBJ2-3, with 9 nucleotides matching TRBD1. With V trimmed by 5 bases and J by 5 bases, 9 bases remained unmatched. Germline-derived CDR1 and CDR2 are SGDLS and YYNGEE. There are 15 residues in the CDR3. The DNA of the CDR3 is TGTGCCAGCAGTCATTCACAGGGGGCAGGAGATACGCAGTATTTT. Protein: CASSHSQGAGDTQYF.

J is TRBJ2-2 and V is TRBV9; D is undetermined. Germline V gene data show CDR1 as SGDLS and CDR2 as YYNGEE. V was pared by 2 bases and J by 4 bases, with 12 bases between. The CDR3 runs to 15 residues. Written as DNA, the CDR3 is TGTGCCAGCAGCGTCACCGGGTACGGCACCGGGGAGCTGTTTTTT. The encoded protein is CASSVTGYGTGELFF.

There are a few counts of this clone. This chain links TRBV5-4 with TRBJ1-2, with TRBD1 matching over 10 bases. The CDR3 is 14 amino acids. Germline CDR1 is SGHNT and CDR2 is YYREEE (reference sequence). V shed 2 bases and J 10 bases; nucleotides not matched to a gene: 8. Here the CDR3 reads CASSFLGQGIYYTF. The CDR3 nucleotides are TGTGCCAGCAGCTTCCTGGGACAGGGGATTTACTACACCTTC.

This clone was observed a few times. The chain joins TRBV5-6 to TRBJ2-5; 11 bases line up with TRBD2. The CDR3 covers 15 residues. The ends lost 1 base at V and 3 bases at J; junction bases unmatched: 2. Germline CDR1 is SGHDT and CDR2 is YYEEEE. CDR3 DNA sequence: TGTGCCAGCAGCTTGTTACTAGCGGGAGAAGAGACCCAGTACTTC. The encoded protein is CASSLLLAGEETQYF.

V and J are TRBV4-1 and TRBJ2-7, with TRBD2 matching over 7 bases. CDR1 is MGHRA, CDR2 YSYEKL, per germline. The J segment lost 9 bases and the V segment lost 0 bases, leaving 11 bases of the junction unmatched. The CDR3 consists of 15 residues. The CDR3 protein is CASSQEVAGVGGQYF. CDR3 bases: TGCGCCAGCAGCCAAGAAGTGGCGGGAGTGGGAGGGCAGTACTTC.

V gene TRBV27 combines with J gene TRBJ2-5, with 8 positions matching TRBD2. The germline V gene has CDR1 MNHEY and CDR2 SMNVEV (reference sequence). The V and J ends lost 5 bases and 1 base, in that order; junction bases with no gene match: 3. The CDR3 totals 14 residues. The DNA of the CDR3 is TGTGCCAGCAGTCTACTAGCGGCCCAAGAGACCCAGTACTTC. Protein: CASSLLAAQETQYF.

The chain is built from TRBV11-2 and TRBJ1-2; the D gene is possibly TRBD1 (5 bases). This CDR3 has 14 amino acids. V lost 3 bases to trimming and J lost 6 bases, with 14 bases between them. Germline CDR1 is SGHAT and CDR2 is FQNNGV. CDR3 DNA sequence: TGTGCCAGCAGCTTCCTCGGGGGGAGGAATGGCTACACCTTC. Amino acids: CASSFLGGRNGYTF.

At least ten counts were recorded for this clone. The chain recombines TRBV15 with TRBJ2-7; TRBD1 matches 9 bases. J was trimmed by 7 bases and V by 0 bases; bases with no gene match: 7. This CDR3 comprises 15 residues. Germline CDR1 LNHNV, CDR2 YYDKDF (reference sequence). The CDR3 loop reads CATSREGTGIGEQYF. The CDR3 bases are TGTGCCACCAGCAGAGAAGGGACAGGGATCGGGGAGCAGTACTTC.

In its sample, this clone was seen a few times. The chain combines TRBV2 with TRBJ2-3; weak D call: TRBD1 (6 bases). Germline V CDR1 and CDR2: SNHLY, FYNNEI. The CDR3 extends over 13 amino acids. V lost 8 bases and J 0 bases, leaving 9 bases between the germline ends. The CDR3 DNA reads as TGTGCCAGCGGGACAATTAGCACAGATACGCAGTATTTT. It specifies CASGTISTDTQYF.

This clone was seen a few times. V usage is TRBV6-5 and J usage is TRBJ1-5; D ambiguous. The CDR3 is 14 residues long. Trimming shortened V by 0 bases and J by 3 bases, and 6 bases separated the two germline ends. The germline V gene encodes CDR1 MNHEY and CDR2 SVGAGI. CDR3 DNA: TGTGCCAGCAGTTACTCTCAGATCAATCAGCCCCAGCATTTT. This gives the protein CASSYSQINQPQHF.